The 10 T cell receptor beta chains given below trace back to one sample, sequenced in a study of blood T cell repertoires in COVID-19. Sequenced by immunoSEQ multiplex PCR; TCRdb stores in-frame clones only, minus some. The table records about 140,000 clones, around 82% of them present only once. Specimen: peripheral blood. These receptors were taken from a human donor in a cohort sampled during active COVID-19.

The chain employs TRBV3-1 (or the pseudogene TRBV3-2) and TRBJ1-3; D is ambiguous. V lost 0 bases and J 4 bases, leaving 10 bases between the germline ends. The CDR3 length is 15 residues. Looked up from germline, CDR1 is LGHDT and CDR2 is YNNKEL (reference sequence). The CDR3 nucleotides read TGTGCCAGCAGCCAAGATGGCCTCCCGGGAAACACCATATATTTT. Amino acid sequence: CASSQDGLPGNTIYF.

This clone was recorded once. In DNA form, the CDR3 reads TGCGCCAGCAGCCAGGGAGGGCAGCGGGGACCTACCGGGGAGCTGTTTTTT. Its protein is CASSQGGQRGPTGELFF. The chain recombines TRBV4-1 with TRBJ2-2, with 7 positions matching TRBD2. This CDR3 has 17 amino acids. CDR1 is MGHRA, CDR2 YSYEKL, per germline. The junction had 12 bases not matched to a gene; V was cut back by 3 bases and J by 5 bases.

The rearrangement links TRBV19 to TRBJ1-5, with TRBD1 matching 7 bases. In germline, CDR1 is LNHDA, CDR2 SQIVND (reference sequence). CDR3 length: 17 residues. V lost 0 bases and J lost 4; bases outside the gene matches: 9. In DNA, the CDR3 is TGTGCCAGTAGTATAGAGGGAACCGGGACAGCTAATCAGCCCCAGCATTTT. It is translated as CASSIEGTGTANQPQHF. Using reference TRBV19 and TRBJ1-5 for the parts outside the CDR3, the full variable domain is DGGITQSPKYLFRKEGQNVTLSCEQNLNHDAMYWYRQDPGQGLRLIYYSQIVNDFQKGDIAEGYSVSREKKESFPLTVTSAQKNPTAFYLCASSIEGTGTANQPQHFGDGTRLSIL.

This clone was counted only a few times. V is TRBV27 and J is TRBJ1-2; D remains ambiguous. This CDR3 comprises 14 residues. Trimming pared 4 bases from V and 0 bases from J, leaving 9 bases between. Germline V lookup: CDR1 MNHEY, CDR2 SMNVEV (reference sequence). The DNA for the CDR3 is TGTGCCAGCAGTTACCACCCAGCTAACTATGGCTACACCTTC. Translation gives CASSYHPANYGYTF.

In nucleotides, the CDR3 is TGTGCCAGCAGGCGGTCTAGCACCTACAATGAGCAGTTCTTC. It is translated as CASRRSSTYNEQFF. V gene TRBV6-5 combines with J gene TRBJ2-1; a possible D gene is TRBD2 (5 bases). Germline values: CDR1 MNHEY, CDR2 SVGAGI. Trimming removed 6 bases at V and 2 bases at J, with 11 bases between. The length of the CDR3 is 14 residues.

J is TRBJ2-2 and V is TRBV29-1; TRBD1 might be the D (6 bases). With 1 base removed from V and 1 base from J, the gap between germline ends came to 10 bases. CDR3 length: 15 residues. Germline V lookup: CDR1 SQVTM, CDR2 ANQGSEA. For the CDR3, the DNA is TGCAGCGTTGAAGCCGGGACACAGAACACCGGGGAGCTGTTTTTT. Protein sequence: CSVEAGTQNTGELFF.

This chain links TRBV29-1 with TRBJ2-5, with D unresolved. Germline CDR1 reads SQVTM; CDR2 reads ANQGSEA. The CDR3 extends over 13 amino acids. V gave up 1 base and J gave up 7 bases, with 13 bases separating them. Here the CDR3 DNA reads TGCAGCGTTGAAGTGCGCCATACTGGGACCCAGTACTTC. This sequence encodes CSVEVRHTGTQYF.

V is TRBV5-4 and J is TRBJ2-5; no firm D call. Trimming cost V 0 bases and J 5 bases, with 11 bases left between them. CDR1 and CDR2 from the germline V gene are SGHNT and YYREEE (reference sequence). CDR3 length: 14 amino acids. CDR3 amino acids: CASSLARSQETQYF. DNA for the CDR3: TGTGCCAGCAGCTTGGCCCGATCTCAGGAGACCCAGTACTTC.

The CDR3 coding sequence is TGTGCCAGCAGCCCCCGGGAGGGCGGGAACACTGAAGCTTTCTTT. Translating it yields CASSPREGGNTEAFF. This sequence joins TRBV7-9 and TRBJ1-1; D not resolved. Trimming took off 5 bases at V and 1 base at J, with 14 bases between the two ends. Looked up from germline, CDR1 is SEHNR and CDR2 is FQNEAQ (reference sequence). This CDR3 contains 15 residues.

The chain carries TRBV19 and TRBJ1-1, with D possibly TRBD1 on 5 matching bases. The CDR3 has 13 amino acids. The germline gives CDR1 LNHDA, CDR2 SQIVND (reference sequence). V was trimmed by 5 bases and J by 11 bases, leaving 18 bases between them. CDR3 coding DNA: TGTGCCAGTAGTCTCGGGACGGCCGGGGGGGCTTTCTTT. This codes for CASSLGTAGGAFF.